A single sample gave rise to the 18 T cell receptor beta chains below, sequenced in a study of Ad26.COV2.S vaccination and SARS-CoV-2 variants. Indicated treatment: around 19 received Ad26.COV2.S at low or high dose, single or two shots; several received placebo; per-sample allocation not given. Day 63 after the first injection of vaccine or placebo was the sampling time. Generated by immunoSEQ multiplex PCR, the TCRdb table keeps only in-frame clones and is missing some. In the table there are hundreds of thousands of clones, about 89% of which are singletons. This specimen was peripheral blood, taken in a trial of Ad26.COV2.S vaccine versus placebo. These receptors all stem from a person aged 18-60 years who received the Ad26.COV2.S COVID-19 vaccine or a placebo.

V is TRBV6-5 and J is TRBJ2-3; 7 bases align to TRBD1. The germline CDR1 and CDR2 sequences are MNHEY and SVGAGI. CDR3 size: 13 residues. The V and J ends lost 10 bases and 4 bases, in that order; junction bases with no gene match: 8. CDR3 protein: CAISQGPPDTQYF. CDR3 nucleotide sequence: TGTGCCATTTCACAGGGGCCCCCAGATACGCAGTATTTT.

This clone was found once. At the DNA level, this CDR3 is encoded by other sequences in the same sample as well. The genes are TRBV18 and TRBJ1-5; D not certain. This CDR3 has 14 residues. V was trimmed by 3 bases and J by 2 bases, leaving 8 bases between them. Germline V lookup: CDR1 KGHSH, CDR2 LQKENI. The chain's CDR3 is CASSPGLGNQPQHF. The CDR3 coding sequence is TGTGCCAGCTCACCCGGCCTCGGCAATCAGCCCCAGCATTTT.

The chain is built from TRBV27 and TRBJ2-2, with D hard to call. The germline V gene encodes CDR1 MNHEY and CDR2 SMNVEV (reference sequence). V lost 3 bases, J lost 3 bases, and 8 bases lay in between. The CDR3 contains 14 residues. CDR3 nucleotide sequence: TGTGCCAGCAGTTTTGGGCTCTACACCGGGGAGCTGTTTTTT. Residues: CASSFGLYTGELFF.

The chain recombines TRBV12-5 with TRBJ1-2; D remains ambiguous. V was clipped by 0 bases and J by 7 bases, with 18 bases between them. Per the germline V gene, CDR1 is LGHNT and CDR2 is FRNRAP. This CDR3 contains 16 residues. CDR3 loop: CASGLVLQAVLSGYTF. The CDR3 nucleotides read TGTGCTAGTGGTTTGGTACTTCAGGCCGTGCTAAGTGGCTACACCTTC.

The chain uses TRBV7-9 and TRBJ1-1, with 8 bases matching TRBD1. The V segment lost 5 bases and the J segment 11 bases; nucleotides outside the gene matches: 10. CDR1 is SEHNR and CDR2 is FQNEAQ in the germline V gene (reference sequence). This CDR3 spans 13 amino acids. The CDR3 DNA reads as TGTGCCAGCAGCGACCTGGGAGGGGACAGGGCTTTCTTT. Protein: CASSDLGGDRAFF.

The rearrangement links TRBV3-1 (or the pseudogene TRBV3-2) to TRBJ2-7; D gene unclear. This CDR3 region has 13 residues. Germline V CDR1 and CDR2: LGHDT, YNNKEL (reference sequence). Between the trimmed V and J ends, which lost 0 bases and 1 base, there was a span of 4 bases. CDR3: CASSQEGSYEQYF. The CDR3, as DNA: TGTGCCAGCAGCCAAGAAGGGTCCTACGAGCAGTACTTC.

Concerning this clone itself: Additional DNA sequences in this sample encode the identical CDR3. The rearrangement uses TRBV9 and TRBJ1-3; D is uncertain. This CDR3 contains 14 residues. Trimming left V 2 bases short and J 1 base short, with 7 bases between. CDR1 is SGDLS, CDR2 YYNGEE, per germline. The CDR3 protein is CASSVVGSGNTIYF. The DNA for the CDR3 is TGTGCCAGCAGCGTCGTAGGGTCTGGAAACACCATATATTTT.

The rearrangement links TRBV7-3 to TRBJ2-3; TRBD1 agrees at 7 bases. J was trimmed by 3 bases and V by 1 base; bases with no gene match: 4. Germline V gene lookup returns CDR1 SGHTA and CDR2 FQGTGA. There are 15 residues in the CDR3. Here the CDR3 reads CASSLRGQTTDTQYF. The CDR3 nucleotides read TGTGCCAGCAGCTTAAGGGGACAGACGACAGATACGCAGTATTTT.

V usage is TRBV2 and J usage is TRBJ1-2, with TRBD1 matching 9 bases. Losses at the gene ends were 6 bases for V and 8 bases for J; bases not matched to a gene: 7. This CDR3 comprises 13 residues. The germline CDR1 and CDR2 sequences are SNHLY and FYNNEI. CDR3 DNA: TGTGCCAGCAGCTCACAGGGGGCTTGGGGCTACACCTTC. It yields the protein CASSSQGAWGYTF.

This clone was counted once. The rearrangement links TRBV7-9 to TRBJ1-2; D uncertain. Germline V lookup: CDR1 SEHNR, CDR2 FQNEAQ (reference sequence). The V gene lost 5 bases and the J gene lost 4 bases, with 11 bases spanning the gap. CDR3 length: 13 amino acids. As DNA, the CDR3 is TGTGCCAGCAGCACTTTCGGACGCTATGGCTACACCTTC. This codes for CASSTFGRYGYTF. The entire variable domain, with the rest obtained from reference TRBV7-9 and TRBJ1-2, is as follows: DTGVSQNPRHKITKRGQNVTFRCDPISEHNRLYWYRQTLGQGPEFLTYFQNEAQLEKSRLLSDRFSAERPKGSFSTLEIQRTEQGDSAMYLCASSTFGRYGYTFGSGTRLTVV.

The chain employs TRBV6-5 and TRBJ2-2, with D perhaps TRBD1 (6 bases). Trimming stripped 7 bases from V and 3 bases from J, with 15 bases between. Germline CDR1 and CDR2: MNHEY and SVGAGI. CDR3 length equals 15 residues. In DNA form, the CDR3 reads TGTGCCAGCACCGACTCAGGGGTGTACACCGGGGAGCTGTTTTTT. Translated: CASTDSGVYTGELFF.

Only one count was recorded for this clone. The sample has other DNA sequences that encode this CDR3 too. The chain links TRBV7-9 to TRBJ2-1; D possibly corresponds to TRBD2 (7 bases). The CDR3 is made up of 13 amino acids. Deletions cut 5 bases from V and 7 bases from J, with 12 bases between. Germline loops: CDR1 SEHNR, CDR2 FQNEAQ (reference sequence). CDR3 amino acids: CASSLQGGNEQFF. DNA for the CDR3: TGTGCCAGCAGCCTACAGGGAGGGAATGAGCAGTTCTTC. Combining the CDR3 with reference TRBV7-9 and TRBJ2-1 gives the whole variable domain DTGVSQNPRHKITKRGQNVTFRCDPISEHNRLYWYRQTLGQGPEFLTYFQNEAQLEKSRLLSDRFSAERPKGSFSTLEIQRTEQGDSAMYLCASSLQGGNEQFFGPGTRLTVL.

V and J are TRBV30 and TRBJ2-6; 8 nucleotides align to TRBD1. The CDR3 sequence is 18 residues long. V shed 0 bases and J 1 base; nucleotides not matched to a gene: 8. The V gene's germline CDR1 is GTSNPN and CDR2 SVGIG (reference sequence). CDR3 coding DNA: TGTGCCTGGAGTGTACCCGGGACAGGTCGATCTGGGGCCAACGTCCTGACTTTC. Its translation is CAWSVPGTGRSGANVLTF.

J is TRBJ1-1 and V is TRBV5-4; 7 nucleotides align to TRBD1. J was trimmed by 4 bases and V by 4 bases; bases with no gene match: 10. The CDR3 runs 15 residues. Germline V lookup: CDR1 SGHNT, CDR2 YYREEE (reference sequence). The CDR3 loop reads CASSDRTGVGTEAFF. CDR3 DNA: TGTGCCAGCAGCGATCGGACAGGAGTGGGCACTGAAGCTTTCTTT.

The chain carries TRBV30 and TRBJ2-3; weak D call: TRBD2 (6 bases). Germline loops: CDR1 GTSNPN, CDR2 SVGIG (reference sequence). The CDR3 length is 13 residues. Between the trimmed V and J ends, which lost 3 bases and 2 bases, there was a span of 9 bases. In DNA form, the CDR3 reads TGTGCCTGGAGCCGGGGGATCACAGATACGCAGTATTTT. The encoded protein is CAWSRGITDTQYF.

Written as DNA, the CDR3 is TGTGCCAGTAGTATCTTCGCGGGAGGGGCTGGACCGCCAGAGACCCAGTACTTC. Its translation: CASSIFAGGAGPPETQYF. J is TRBJ2-5 and V is TRBV19; 9 nucleotides agree with TRBD2. Losses at the gene ends were 3 bases for V and 4 bases for J; bases not matched to a gene: 15. Per germline, CDR1 LNHDA and CDR2 SQIVND (reference sequence). This CDR3 has 18 residues.

Concerning this clone: The sample contains more than one DNA sequence encoding this CDR3. The rearrangement joins TRBV7-9 to TRBJ2-1, with D perhaps TRBD2 (5 bases). The V gene lost 5 bases and the J gene lost 0 bases, with 11 bases spanning the gap. CDR3 size: 15 residues. Per the germline V gene, CDR1 is SEHNR and CDR2 is FQNEAQ (reference sequence). This CDR3 is CASSPRESSYNEQFF. In DNA, the CDR3 is TGTGCCAGCAGCCCAAGGGAGAGCTCCTACAATGAGCAGTTCTTC.

In its sample, this clone was seen a few times. The chain couples TRBV30 to TRBJ1-3, with D unresolved. V was trimmed by 2 bases and J by 8 bases, leaving 10 bases between them. This CDR3 contains 12 residues. Germline lookup yields CDR1 GTSNPN and CDR2 SVGIG (reference sequence). CDR3 nucleotide sequence: TGTGCCTGGAGTTCCCCATGGGACACCATATATTTT. Translated: CAWSSPWDTIYF.